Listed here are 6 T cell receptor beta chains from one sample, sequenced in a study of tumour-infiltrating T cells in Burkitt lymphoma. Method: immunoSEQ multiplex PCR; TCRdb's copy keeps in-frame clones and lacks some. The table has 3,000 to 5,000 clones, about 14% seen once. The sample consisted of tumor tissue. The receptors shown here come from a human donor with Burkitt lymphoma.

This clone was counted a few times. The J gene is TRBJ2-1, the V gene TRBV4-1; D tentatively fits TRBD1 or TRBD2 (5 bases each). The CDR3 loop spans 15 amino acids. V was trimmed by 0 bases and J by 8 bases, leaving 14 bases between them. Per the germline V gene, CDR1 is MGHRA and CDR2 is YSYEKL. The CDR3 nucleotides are TGCGCCAGCAGCCAAGAATGGGGACCCCGGGATGAGCAGTTCTTC. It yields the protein CASSQEWGPRDEQFF.

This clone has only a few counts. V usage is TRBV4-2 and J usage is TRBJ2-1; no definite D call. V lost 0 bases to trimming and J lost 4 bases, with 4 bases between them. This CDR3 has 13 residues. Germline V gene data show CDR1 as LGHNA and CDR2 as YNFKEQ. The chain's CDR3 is CASSQEPYNEQFF. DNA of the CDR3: TGTGCCAGCAGCCAAGAACCTTACAATGAGCAGTTCTTC.

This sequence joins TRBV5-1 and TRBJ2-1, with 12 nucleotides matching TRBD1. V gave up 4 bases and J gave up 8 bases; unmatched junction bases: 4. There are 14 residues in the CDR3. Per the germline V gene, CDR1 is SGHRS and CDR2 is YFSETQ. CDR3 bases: TGCGCCAGCAGCCCGGGGACAGGGGGCGATGAGCAGTTCTTC. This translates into CASSPGTGGDEQFF.

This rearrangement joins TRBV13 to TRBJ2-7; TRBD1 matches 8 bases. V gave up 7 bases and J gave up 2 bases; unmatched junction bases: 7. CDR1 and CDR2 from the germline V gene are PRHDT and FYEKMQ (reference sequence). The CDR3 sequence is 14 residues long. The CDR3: CASTRTGNPYEQYF. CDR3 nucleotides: TGTGCCAGCACGAGGACAGGGAACCCCTACGAGCAGTACTTC.

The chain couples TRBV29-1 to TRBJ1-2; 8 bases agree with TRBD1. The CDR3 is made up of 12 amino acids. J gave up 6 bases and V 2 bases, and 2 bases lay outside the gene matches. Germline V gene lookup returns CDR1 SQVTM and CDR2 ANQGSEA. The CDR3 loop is CSVETDRDGYTF. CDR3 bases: TGCAGCGTTGAAACGGACAGGGATGGCTACACCTTC.

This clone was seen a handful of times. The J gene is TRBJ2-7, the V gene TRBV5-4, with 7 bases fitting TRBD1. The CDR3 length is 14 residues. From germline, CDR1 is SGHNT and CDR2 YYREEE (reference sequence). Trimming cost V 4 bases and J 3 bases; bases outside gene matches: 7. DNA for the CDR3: TGTGCCAGCAGCCTGAGGGACAGCCGCTACGAGCAGTACTTC. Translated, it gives CASSLRDSRYEQYF.